A selection of T cell receptor beta chains follows, all from one sample in a study of neurological immune-mediated disorders. From the 5' RACE reads, TCRdb called clonotypes with MiXCR, one entry per CDR3 protein. Of tens of thousands of distinct CDR3 sequences in the sample, just over 2.5% were seen once. Sequenced: PBMCs. The source of these receptors is a woman in her twenties or thirties with multiple sclerosis. The CDR3 runs from the conserved cysteine through the conserved F or W. Each record gives: V gene, clone size, CDR3 length, J gene, D gene, CDR3 DNA, CDR3 protein. The D gene is left open where the match is weak. Clone size, where shown, is once, few, many, or a class for clones that have expanded.

V gene: TRBV20-1; clone size: many; CDR3 length: 18; J gene: TRBJ2-5; D gene: TRBD1; CDR3 DNA: TGCAGTGCTAGAGATCCTGACAGGGCGCTAGTTTCCCAAGAGACCCAGTACTTC; CDR3 protein: CSARDPDRALVSQETQYF
V gene: TRBV6-5; clone size: many; CDR3 length: 15; J gene: TRBJ2-2; D gene: NA; CDR3 DNA: TGTGCCAGCAGTCCGGGGTTCGCGAACACCGGGGAGCTGTTTTTT; CDR3 protein: CASSPGFANTGELFF
V gene: TRBV28; clone size: NA; CDR3 length: 16; J gene: TRBJ1-5; D gene: NA; CDR3 DNA: TGTGCCAGCAGGCCCTCTACAGGGTATGGCAATCAGCCCCAGCATTTT; CDR3 protein: CASRPSTGYGNQPQHF
V gene: TRBV20-1; clone size: many; CDR3 length: 13; J gene: TRBJ1-5; D gene: NA; CDR3 DNA: TGCAGTGCTAGTGGAGGAGGAAATCAGCCCCAGCATTTT; CDR3 protein: CSASGGGNQPQHF
V gene: TRBV20-1; clone size: many; CDR3 length: 15; J gene: TRBJ2-1; D gene: NA; CDR3 DNA: TGCAGTGCTTCTAAACTAGCAGAAGCCTACAATGAGCAGTTCTTC; CDR3 protein: CSASKLAEAYNEQFF
V gene: TRBV5-5; clone size: many; CDR3 length: 18; J gene: TRBJ1-2; D gene: TRBD1; CDR3 DNA: TGTGCCAGCAGCTTCGTCGAGGACAGGGTTCTATCTGCTCTTGGCTACACCTTC; CDR3 protein: CASSFVEDRVLSALGYTF
V gene: TRBV20-1; clone size: many; CDR3 length: 15; J gene: TRBJ1-5; D gene: TRBD1; CDR3 DNA: TGCAGTGCTAGAAGCCGACAGGGAGGAGGTCAGCCCCAGCATTTT; CDR3 protein: CSARSRQGGGQPQHF
V gene: TRBV20-1; clone size: many; CDR3 length: 12; J gene: TRBJ2-3; D gene: NA; CDR3 DNA: TGCAGTGCTAGTTCCGGCGGAGATACGCAGTATTTT; CDR3 protein: CSASSGGDTQYF
V gene: TRBV5-1; clone size: many; CDR3 length: 15; J gene: TRBJ1-1; D gene: NA; CDR3 DNA: TGCGCCAGCAGGGCTTACATTCCCCGGGCCACTGAAGCTTTCTTT; CDR3 protein: CASRAYIPRATEAFF
V gene: TRBV6-1; clone size: many; CDR3 length: 15; J gene: TRBJ1-1; D gene: NA; CDR3 DNA: TGTGCCAGCAGTGAAGGAATGACTTTTGGGCATGAAGCTTTCTTT; CDR3 protein: CASSEGMTFGHEAFF
V gene: TRBV20-1; clone size: many; CDR3 length: 11; J gene: TRBJ2-2; D gene: NA; CDR3 DNA: TGCAGTGCTAGAGATACCGGGGAGCTGTTTTTT; CDR3 protein: CSARDTGELFF
V gene: TRBV7-2; clone size: many; CDR3 length: 16; J gene: TRBJ2-1; D gene: TRBD2; CDR3 DNA: TGTGCCAGCAGCTTGATCGAGCGGGAGGTAGTCAATGAGCAGTTCTTC; CDR3 protein: CASSLIEREVVNEQFF
V gene: TRBV6-2/TRBV6-3; clone size: many; CDR3 length: 14; J gene: TRBJ2-3; D gene: NA; CDR3 DNA: TGTGCCAGCAGTTACTCCGCTAGCACAGATACGCAGTATTTT; CDR3 protein: CASSYSASTDTQYF
V gene: TRBV5-1; clone size: many; CDR3 length: 14; J gene: TRBJ2-2; D gene: NA; CDR3 DNA: TGCGCCAGCAGTAACAGGTCGAACACCGGGGAGCTGTTTTTT; CDR3 protein: CASSNRSNTGELFF
V gene: TRBV12-3/TRBV12-4; clone size: many; CDR3 length: 11; J gene: TRBJ1-2; D gene: NA; CDR3 DNA: TGTGCCAGCAGACGGGGGGGCGGCTACACCTTC; CDR3 protein: CASRRGGGYTF
V gene: TRBV9; clone size: many; CDR3 length: 17; J gene: TRBJ2-7; D gene: NA; CDR3 DNA: TGTGCCAGCAGCCCTACTTGGAGACTAGAGTATTCCTACGAGCAGTACTTC; CDR3 protein: CASSPTWRLEYSYEQYF
V gene: TRBV5-1; clone size: many; CDR3 length: 17; J gene: TRBJ2-1; D gene: NA; CDR3 DNA: TGCGCCAGCAGCTTGGGCTTAGAGACCGACTCCTACAATGAGCAGTTCTTC; CDR3 protein: CASSLGLETDSYNEQFF
V gene: TRBV6-2/TRBV6-3; clone size: many; CDR3 length: 16; J gene: TRBJ1-1; D gene: NA; CDR3 DNA: TGTGCCAGCAACTCCTTGATGAACTCCATGAACACTGAAGCTTTCTTT; CDR3 protein: CASNSLMNSMNTEAFF
V gene: TRBV6-2/TRBV6-3; clone size: many; CDR3 length: 14; J gene: TRBJ2-4; D gene: NA; CDR3 DNA: TGTGCCAGCACCCCCGCCGGGGGTTTAGACATTCAGTACTTC; CDR3 protein: CASTPAGGLDIQYF
V gene: TRBV12-3/TRBV12-4; clone size: many; CDR3 length: 13; J gene: TRBJ1-5; D gene: NA; CDR3 DNA: TGTGCCAGCAGTTTTACCTGGGATCAGCCCCAGCATTTT; CDR3 protein: CASSFTWDQPQHF
V gene: TRBV7-8; clone size: many; CDR3 length: 15; J gene: TRBJ1-4; D gene: NA; CDR3 DNA: TGTGCCAGCAGCTTAAGCTGGGCAGGTGGGGAAAAACTGTTTTTT; CDR3 protein: CASSLSWAGGEKLFF
V gene: TRBV27; clone size: many; CDR3 length: 16; J gene: TRBJ1-1; D gene: TRBD1; CDR3 DNA: TGTGCCAGCAGTCTAAGGACAGGGGCGGCGAGCACTGAAGCTTTCTTT; CDR3 protein: CASSLRTGAASTEAFF
V gene: TRBV18; clone size: NA; CDR3 length: 14; J gene: TRBJ1-4; D gene: NA; CDR3 DNA: TGTGCCAGCTCACCACCTCACAGTAATGAAAAACTGTTTTTT; CDR3 protein: CASSPPHSNEKLFF
V gene: TRBV12-3/TRBV12-4; clone size: many; CDR3 length: 15; J gene: TRBJ2-7; D gene: TRBD1; CDR3 DNA: TGTGCCAGCAGTAGAACACAGGGGCGCCCTCGGGAGCAGTACTTC; CDR3 protein: CASSRTQGRPREQYF
V gene: TRBV7-9; clone size: NA; CDR3 length: 14; J gene: TRBJ1-2; D gene: NA; CDR3 DNA: TGTGCCAGCAGCTTGATGGCAGACTCCTATGGCTACACCTTC; CDR3 protein: CASSLMADSYGYTF
V gene: TRBV7-2; clone size: many; CDR3 length: 14; J gene: TRBJ2-5; D gene: NA; CDR3 DNA: TGTGCCAGCGGAAAAGGACAGTCCCAAGAGACCCAGTACTTC; CDR3 protein: CASGKGQSQETQYF